Listed below are T cell receptor beta chains from one sample, sequenced in a study of T-cell reconstitution after alpha-beta-depleted transplantation in children. One entry per CDR3 protein, called by TCRdb with MiXCR from the PCR reads. The sample holds more than 120,000 distinct CDR3 sequences, 8.8% seen once. The sequencing here drew on PBMCs, mostly from graft donor cells, taken 180 days after TCRalphabeta/CD19-depleted stem cell transplant. These receptors were collected from a female patient aged 2-10 years who had a stem cell transplant for congenital amegakaryocytic thrombocytopenia, so the T cells may come from the graft donor. Each CDR3 is given with its conserved first and last residue. Each record gives: V gene, clone size, J gene, D gene, CDR3 DNA, CDR3 protein. A D gene is named only where the DNA matches it firmly. Size tells how often a clone was seen (once, few, many) or the class of an expanded clone, and some rows leave it out.

v_call: TRBV24-1; clone_size: many; j_call: TRBJ1-5; d_call: -; cdr3_nt: TGTGCCACCAGTGTGGGGACGCAAGATCAGCCCCAGCATTTT; cdr3_aa: CATSVGTQDQPQHF
v_call: TRBV12-3/TRBV12-4; clone_size: -; j_call: TRBJ2-6; d_call: TRBD1; cdr3_nt: TGTGCCAGCAGACAGGGGTCCGGGGCCAACGGCCTGACTTTC; cdr3_aa: CASRQGSGANGLTF
v_call: TRBV30; clone_size: few; j_call: TRBJ2-7; d_call: TRBD1; cdr3_nt: TGTGCCTGGAGGGGTCGGACAGGTAGTATCTACGAGCAGTACTTC; cdr3_aa: CAWRGRTGSIYEQYF
v_call: TRBV6-5; clone_size: many; j_call: TRBJ1-4; d_call: -; cdr3_nt: TGTGCCAGCAGTTCCCCGGGACCCGGGGATGAAAAACTGTTTTTT; cdr3_aa: CASSSPGPGDEKLFF
v_call: TRBV25-1; clone_size: many; j_call: TRBJ2-5; d_call: TRBD1; cdr3_nt: TGTGCCAGCAGTGACTTCACCGGGACAGGGGTCGAGACCCAGTACTTC; cdr3_aa: CASSDFTGTGVETQYF
v_call: TRBV4-2; clone_size: many; j_call: TRBJ1-1; d_call: -; cdr3_nt: TGTGCCAGCAGCCCACGGGGCACTGAAGCTTTCTTT; cdr3_aa: CASSPRGTEAFF
v_call: TRBV11-3; clone_size: many; j_call: TRBJ2-3; d_call: TRBD2; cdr3_nt: TGTGCCAGCAGCTCGGGGACTAGCGGAGGGGCAGATACGCAGTATTTT; cdr3_aa: CASSSGTSGGADTQYF
v_call: TRBV28; clone_size: -; j_call: TRBJ2-1; d_call: -; cdr3_nt: TGTGCCAGCAGTTTAAACCTACCGCACAATGAGCAGTTCTTC; cdr3_aa: CASSLNLPHNEQFF
v_call: TRBV6-2/TRBV6-3; clone_size: many; j_call: TRBJ2-3; d_call: -; cdr3_nt: TGTGCCAGCACCAATCTGGGTACGCAGTATTTT; cdr3_aa: CASTNLGTQYF
v_call: TRBV29-1; clone_size: many; j_call: TRBJ1-1; d_call: -; cdr3_nt: TGCAGCGTTTTGGTCACTGAAGCTTTCTTT; cdr3_aa: CSVLVTEAFF
v_call: TRBV7-8; clone_size: few; j_call: TRBJ2-1; d_call: -; cdr3_nt: TGTGCCAGCAGCTGGGCCTCGGTCGTAGCGAGTCGGGAGCAGTTCTTC; cdr3_aa: CASSWASVVASREQFF
v_call: TRBV7-2; clone_size: many; j_call: TRBJ2-5; d_call: TRBD2; cdr3_nt: TGTGCCAGCAGCTCGAACATAGCGGGAGGTTTGCAAGAGACCCAGTACTTC; cdr3_aa: CASSSNIAGGLQETQYF